This TCR beta chain was identified in a study of blood T cell repertoires in COVID-19. Background on the study: Some COVID-19 samples were acute and others convalescent; all came from the United States, Italy and Spain. Sample material is recorded as cDNA or gDNA derived from T cells, B-cell-depleted T cells, or PBMCs.

The length of the CDR3 is 15 residues. CDR1 is SNHLY, CDR2 FYNNEI, per germline. V was pared by 2 bases and J by 8 bases, with 8 bases of the junction left unmatched. In the original workflow: Estimates of nucleated cell counts were drawn from the amplification of reference gene primers. Data came from immunoSEQ multiplex PCR; TCRdb stores just in-frame clones and leaves some out. V and J calls and clone size follow that table, whereas D and trimming were derived from the DNA. This table holds approximately 120,000 clones, less than 90% found once. The chain combines TRBV2 with TRBJ2-1; TRBD2 agrees at 8 bases. This TCR was recovered from a woman aged 60-70 years with acute or convalescent COVID-19. Source material: peripheral blood. CDR3: CASSERASGRDEQFF. The CDR3 bases are TGTGCCAGCAGTGAAAGGGCTAGCGGGCGAGATGAGCAGTTCTTC.